This T cell receptor (beta chain) was obtained from a study of T cell changes during pregnancy in multiple sclerosis. V lost 4 bases, J lost 8 bases, and 4 bases stayed unmatched. The CDR3 length is 13 residues. Germline CDR1 and CDR2: SGHRS and YFSETQ. The protocol was immunoSEQ multiplex PCR, while the TCRdb copy is restricted to in-frame clones and leaves out a portion. The repertoire holds about 120,000 clones, with roughly 92% as singletons. This clonotype was obtained from a female donor with multiple sclerosis, enrolled in a pregnancy study. This chain uses TRBV5-1 with TRBJ1-4; 8 nucleotides agree with TRBD1. The sequences come from peripheral blood, collected before pregnancy. The CDR3 DNA sequence: TGCGCCAGCAGCCTAGGACAGGGAGAAAAACTGTTTTTT. It codes for CASSLGQGEKLFF.